This record concerns one T cell receptor beta chain sequence. Sequencing was performed with immunoSEQ multiplex PCR; in TCRdb, only in-frame clones are kept and a portion is missing. The data show approximately 200,000 clones, 88% seen once. V shed 3 bases, J shed 6 bases, and the junction held 10 bases outside the gene matches. This CDR3 region has 16 residues. Germline CDR1 and CDR2: SGHTA and FQGNSA. The entry originates in a study of blood T cell repertoires in COVID-19. Study overall: The United States, Italy and Spain supplied acute and convalescent COVID-19 samples. PBMCs, B-cell-depleted T cells, or T cells were the source of the cDNA or gDNA that made up the material.

The sample was peripheral blood. V and J are TRBV7-2 and TRBJ1-2, with 10 bases matching TRBD1. The TCR was taken from a man between 70 and 80 years old with acute or convalescent COVID-19. CDR3 nucleotide sequence: TGTGCCAGCAGCTTTTATTTAACGGGACAGGGGCATGGCTACACCTTC. It yields the protein CASSFYLTGQGHGYTF.